The rows below give T cell receptor beta chains drawn from one sample of a study of regulatory T cells in long-lasting Graves disease. TCRdb re-derived calls from the multiplex PCR reads in MiXCR, one entry per CDR3 protein. This table holds some 560,000 distinct CDR3 sequences, about 16% found once. The sample also formed part of further work on T cells in Graves' hyperthyroidism and ophthalmopathy.

Sequenced here: peripheral blood mononuclear cells (PBMCs), sampled at new diagnosis, from a patient treated with antithyroid drugs. The receptors come from a woman aged 35-65 years with Graves disease. Both conserved end residues are part of each CDR3. Each record gives: V gene, clone size, D gene, J gene, CDR3 length, CDR3 DNA, CDR3 protein. D genes are given only for firm matches. Expanded clones get a size class; other rows say once, few or many, or leave the size out.

V: TRBV20-1
size: .
D: .
J: TRBJ2-5
length: 14
DNA: TGCAGTGCCCTCCCGGGGTCCGGCCAAGAGACCCAGTACTTC
CDR3: CSALPGSGQETQYF

V: TRBV7-2
size: many
D: .
J: TRBJ2-5
length: 12
DNA: TGTGCCAGCAGCATCAGAGGGGAGACCCAGTACTTC
CDR3: CASSIRGETQYF

V: TRBV7-9
size: .
D: TRBD2
J: TRBJ2-5
length: 12
DNA: TGTGCCAGCTTTGGGACTAGCGGGACCCAGTACTTC
CDR3: CASFGTSGTQYF

V: TRBV28
size: .
D: .
J: TRBJ1-1
length: 14
DNA: TGTGCCAGCAGTTTAGTGGGAAAGTACACTGAAGCTTTCTTT
CDR3: CASSLVGKYTEAFF

V: TRBV9
size: few
D: TRBD2
J: TRBJ2-3
length: 16
DNA: TGTGCCAGCAGCGTAGCTAGCGGGGGTACGGTGAGAACGCAGTATTTT
CDR3: CASSVASGGTVRTQYF

V: TRBV29-1
size: few
D: .
J: TRBJ1-2
length: 11
DNA: TGCAGCGTTGAACGGGCTGGGGGCTACACCTTC
CDR3: CSVERAGGYTF

V: TRBV18
size: many
D: TRBD1
J: TRBJ1-2
length: 14
DNA: TGTGCCAGCTCACTCGGGACAGGCAATGATGGCTACACCTTC
CDR3: CASSLGTGNDGYTF

V: TRBV12-3/TRBV12-4
size: many
D: .
J: TRBJ2-3
length: 14
DNA: TGTGCCAGCAGGTCGGTGGGGAGCACAGATACGCAGTATTTT
CDR3: CASRSVGSTDTQYF

V: TRBV12-3/TRBV12-4
size: many
D: .
J: TRBJ1-5
length: 13
DNA: TGTGCCAGCAGCTTGTGGAGCAATCAGCCCCAGCATTTT
CDR3: CASSLWSNQPQHF

V: TRBV6-1
size: few
D: TRBD1
J: TRBJ1-2
length: 13
DNA: TGTGCCAGCAGTGAAGCGCGGACAGGGGGCTACACCTTC
CDR3: CASSEARTGGYTF

V: TRBV12-3/TRBV12-4
size: many
D: .
J: TRBJ1-2
length: 11
DNA: TGTGCCAGCAGCTTAGGGGGTGGCTACACCTTC
CDR3: CASSLGGGYTF

V: TRBV2
size: few
D: .
J: TRBJ1-5
length: 14
DNA: TGTGCCAGCAGTGAAGGGACGGTCAATCAGCCCCAGCATTTT
CDR3: CASSEGTVNQPQHF

V: TRBV7-6
size: many
D: .
J: TRBJ2-1
length: 15
DNA: TGTGCCAGCAGCTTAGGGCCCGGGGGTACCAATGAGCAGTTCTTC
CDR3: CASSLGPGGTNEQFF

V: TRBV19
size: .
D: .
J: TRBJ1-5
length: 14
DNA: TGTGCCAGTATTGGGCAGGGGTATACTCAGCCCCAGCATTTT
CDR3: CASIGQGYTQPQHF

V: TRBV7-8
size: many
D: TRBD2
J: TRBJ2-3
length: 15
DNA: TGTGCCAGCAGCCAACTAGCGGACGGCCCCGATACGCAGTATTTT
CDR3: CASSQLADGPDTQYF

V: TRBV3-1
size: many
D: TRBD2
J: TRBJ2-1
length: 15
DNA: TGTGCCAGCAGCTTAATAGCGGGGGCTTACAATGAGCAGTTCTTC
CDR3: CASSLIAGAYNEQFF

V: TRBV2
size: .
D: TRBD1
J: TRBJ2-5
length: 14
DNA: TGTGCCAGCACCAGGACAGGACTCCAAGAGACCCAGTACTTC
CDR3: CASTRTGLQETQYF

V: TRBV15
size: few
D: .
J: TRBJ2-1
length: 13
DNA: TGTGCCACCAGCAGGACAGGAGCCCCGGAGCAGTTCTTC
CDR3: CATSRTGAPEQFF

V: TRBV5-4
size: .
D: .
J: TRBJ2-5
length: 14
DNA: TGTGCCAGCACATCGGGGGGCTGGGGAGAGACCCAGTACTTC
CDR3: CASTSGGWGETQYF

V: TRBV20-1
size: few
D: .
J: TRBJ1-2
length: 13
DNA: TGCAGTGCTAGAGATCATCGTCAGTATGGCTACACCTTC
CDR3: CSARDHRQYGYTF

V: TRBV7-3
size: many
D: TRBD2
J: TRBJ2-3
length: 15
DNA: TGTGCCAGCAGCTTAAGCGGGGGGGCGTTAGATACGCAGTATTTT
CDR3: CASSLSGGALDTQYF

V: TRBV5-1
size: many
D: .
J: TRBJ1-1
length: 14
DNA: TGCGCCAGCAGCTTGGTTCAGGGGAACACTGAAGCTTTCTTT
CDR3: CASSLVQGNTEAFF

V: TRBV6-1
size: many
D: .
J: TRBJ1-1
length: 12
DNA: TGTGCCACCTTAGGGACGGCAGCTGAAGCTTTCTTT
CDR3: CATLGTAAEAFF

V: TRBV5-6
size: few
D: .
J: TRBJ1-4
length: 14
DNA: TGTGCCAGCAGCTGGACGAACGGGGGTAAAAAACTGTTTTTT
CDR3: CASSWTNGGKKLFF

V: TRBV12-5
size: .
D: .
J: TRBJ1-2
length: 14
DNA: TGTGCTAGTGGTGCCGCGCAGGGAAACTATGGCTACACCTTC
CDR3: CASGAAQGNYGYTF

V: TRBV6-1
size: few
D: TRBD1
J: TRBJ1-3
length: 16
DNA: TGTGCCAGCACCCCGGACAGGGAGCGGAAAGGAAACACCATATATTTT
CDR3: CASTPDRERKGNTIYF

V: TRBV10-2
size: .
D: .
J: TRBJ1-5
length: 17
DNA: TGCGCCAGCAGTGCGGGAAGGGGCAACCCAAGCAATCAGCCCCAGCATTTT
CDR3: CASSAGRGNPSNQPQHF

V: TRBV28
size: many
D: .
J: TRBJ1-2
length: 14
DNA: TGTGCCAGCATTAACCCAGTGGGGTTAGATGGCTACACCTTC
CDR3: CASINPVGLDGYTF

V: TRBV9
size: .
D: .
J: TRBJ1-1
length: 15
DNA: TGTGCCAGCAGCGTAGCGGGGAATTCGAACACTGAAGCTTTCTTT
CDR3: CASSVAGNSNTEAFF

V: TRBV6-1
size: many
D: TRBD1
J: TRBJ1-2
length: 13
DNA: TGTGCCATCGCTCTACAGGGGGCCGGTGGCTACACCTTC
CDR3: CAIALQGAGGYTF

V: TRBV11-2
size: many
D: .
J: TRBJ2-1
length: 16
DNA: TGTGCCAGCAGCTTAGATGTTCAGGCTCCCTACAATGAGCAGTTCTTC
CDR3: CASSLDVQAPYNEQFF